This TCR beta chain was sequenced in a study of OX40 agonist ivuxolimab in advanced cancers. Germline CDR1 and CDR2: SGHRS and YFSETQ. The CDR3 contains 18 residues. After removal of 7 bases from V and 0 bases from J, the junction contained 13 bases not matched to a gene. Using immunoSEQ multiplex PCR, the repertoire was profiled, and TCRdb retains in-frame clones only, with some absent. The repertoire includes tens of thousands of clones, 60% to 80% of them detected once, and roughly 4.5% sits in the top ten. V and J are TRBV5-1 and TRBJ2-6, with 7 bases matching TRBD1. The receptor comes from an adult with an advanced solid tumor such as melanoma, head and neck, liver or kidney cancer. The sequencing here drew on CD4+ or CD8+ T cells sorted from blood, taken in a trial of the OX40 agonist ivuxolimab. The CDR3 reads CASHPRGPITSGANVLTF. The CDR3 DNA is TGCGCCAGCCACCCTAGGGGGCCCATCACCTCTGGGGCCAACGTCCTGACTTTC.